This entry features one T cell receptor beta chain sequence. Its target is not known. V was pared by 6 bases and J by 0 bases, with 10 bases of the junction left unmatched. Per germline, CDR1 MDHEN and CDR2 SYDVKM. This CDR3 region has 17 residues. These data are taken from a study of Ad26.COV2.S vaccination and SARS-CoV-2 variants. Turning to the study itself: Dosing was one shot or two shots 56 days apart. Points from the study as a whole: Participants given vaccine showed non-spike TCR breadth similar to that of placebo recipients.

As for treatment: about 20 received Ad26.COV2.S at low or high dose, single or two shots; 5 received placebo; per-sample allocation not given. Specimen acquisition occurred on day 63 following the initial vaccine or placebo injection. Clones were sequenced by immunoSEQ multiplex PCR, and TCRdb holds only the in-frame ones, with some missing. Of about 440,000 clones in the sample, 90% were seen once. The starting material was peripheral blood, obtained in a trial of Ad26.COV2.S vaccine versus placebo. V gene TRBV28 combines with J gene TRBJ2-3, with 9 bases identical to TRBD2. This TCR was sampled from a person between 18 and 59 years old who received the Ad26.COV2.S COVID-19 vaccine or a placebo. CDR3: CASRWDRTSASTDTQYF. CDR3 coding DNA: TGTGCCAGCAGATGGGATAGGACTAGCGCGAGCACAGATACGCAGTATTTT.